The 14 T cell receptor beta chains reported below all come from one sample, sequenced in a study. A single record per CDR3 protein comes from TCRdb applying MiXCR to the 5' RACE reads. The data contain 35,000 to 50,000 distinct CDR3 sequences, about 32% of them singletons. Sample: tumor-infiltrating memory CD4+ T cells sorted from the breast tumor. Subset meaning: memory CD4+ T cells, CD4+CD45RO+CD25-. The receptors shown here come from a female donor with breast cancer.

J is TRBJ2-7 and V is TRBV20-1; D perhaps matches TRBD1 (5 bases). CDR3 length: 14 amino acids. The V and J ends lost 5 bases and 2 bases respectively, with 16 bases between them. Germline-derived CDR1 and CDR2 are DFQATT and SNEGSKA (reference sequence). CDR3 DNA sequence: TGCAGTGCTGAGCCAGGGCGCGCCACCTACGAGCAGTACTTC. Residues: CSAEPGRATYEQYF.

The chain links TRBV6-1 to TRBJ2-7, with TRBD1 matching 7 bases. Germline CDR1 and CDR2: MNHNS and SASEGT. The CDR3 loop spans 15 amino acids. With 6 bases clipped from V and 4 bases from J, the junction kept 12 bases outside the gene matches. CDR3 bases: TGTGCCAGCAGCCCAAGCAGGACAGGAGATTACGAGCAGTACTTC. It codes for CASSPSRTGDYEQYF.

A few counts support this clonotype. V is TRBV4-3 and J is TRBJ2-1; 14 bases fit TRBD2. The germline gives CDR1 LGHNA, CDR2 YSLEER. The V segment lost 1 base and the J segment 8 bases; nucleotides outside the gene matches: 10. This CDR3 has 18 residues. The CDR3 region has the DNA TGCGCCAGCAGCCAAGTTACGGGACTAGCGGGAGATATGGATGAGCAGTTCTTC. It yields the protein CASSQVTGLAGDMDEQFF.

This chain connects TRBV11-3 to TRBJ1-1; D is unresolved. This CDR3 is 13 amino acids long. CDR1 is SGHNT, CDR2 YENEEA, per germline. V was pared by 5 bases and J by 4 bases, with 11 bases between. CDR3 protein: CASSRGARTEAFF. Here the CDR3 DNA reads TGTGCCAGCAGCCGTGGCGCTCGCACTGAAGCTTTCTTT.

This clonotype was counted a single time. Compared with germline, one end of the junction differs, possibly owing to a read error. The chain joins TRBV5-1 to TRBJ2-7; unclear D gene. The CDR3 runs 15 residues. Germline CDR1 SGHRS, CDR2 YFSETQ. The CDR3 loop is CAGSLKGGSAYEQYF. In nucleotides, the CDR3 is TGCGCCGGCAGCTTAAAGGGTGGTTCGGCCTACGAGCAGTACTTC.

V gene TRBV28 combines with J gene TRBJ2-7; D gene ambiguous. V was clipped by 2 bases and J by 2 bases, with 13 bases between them. The germline V gene encodes CDR1 MDHEN and CDR2 SYDVKM. The CDR3 is 15 amino acids. The CDR3 coding sequence is TGTGCCAGCAGTTTACTAATCGGATCTACCTACGAGCAGTACTTC. This sequence encodes CASSLLIGSTYEQYF.

This clonotype was counted ten times or more. V usage is TRBV5-5 and J usage is TRBJ2-2; no clear D gene. The CDR3 runs 14 residues. V gave up 4 bases and J gave up 6 bases, with 13 bases separating them. Germline assignment: CDR1 SGHKS and CDR2 YYEKEE (reference sequence). This CDR3 is CASSPASQAGELFF. CDR3 nucleotide sequence: TGTGCCAGCAGCCCGGCGAGCCAAGCCGGGGAGCTGTTTTTT.

This clonotype has more than one count but fewer than ten. The rearrangement joins TRBV5-1 to TRBJ2-3; the D is unclear. The V gene lost 0 bases and the J gene lost 0 bases, with 14 bases spanning the gap. Germline CDR1 and CDR2: SGHRS and YFSETQ. This CDR3 is 17 amino acids long. The CDR3 nucleotides read TGCGCCAGCAGCTTGGGAGACACACCCGCTAGCACAGATACGCAGTATTTT. As protein: CASSLGDTPASTDTQYF.

Notes on this clonotype: A much larger clone is a single base away; this may be a read error. V usage is TRBV5-5 and J usage is TRBJ1-2; D remains unclear. CDR1 and CDR2 (germline): SGHKS, YYEKEE (reference sequence). The CDR3 spans 15 residues. CDR3: CASSLGNSGNYCYTF. CDR3 nucleotide sequence: TGTGCCAGCAGCTTGGGTAATTCGGGGAACTATTGCTACACCTTC.

J is TRBJ2-3 and V is TRBV15, with D possibly being TRBD2 (5 bases). This CDR3 region has 15 residues. V lost 1 base and J 0 bases, leaving 8 bases between the germline ends. CDR1 and CDR2 from the germline V gene are LNHNV and YYDKDF (reference sequence). CDR3 bases: TGTGCCACCAGCAGAGGTGGCGGGAGCACAGATACGCAGTATTTT. It yields the protein CATSRGGGSTDTQYF. The complete variable domain, with remaining parts taken from reference TRBV15 and TRBJ2-3, reads DAMVIQNPRYQVTQFGKPVTLSCSQTLNHNVMYWYQQKSSQAPKLLFHYYDKDFNNEADTPDNFQSRRPNTSFCFLDIRSPGLGDTAMYLCATSRGGGSTDTQYFGPGTRLTVL.

This clonotype came up many times. One junction end does not reproduce the germline sequence, and a read error may be involved. The rearrangement links TRBV5-1 to TRBJ2-7, with D perhaps being TRBD1 or TRBD2 (5 bases each). Germline CDR1 is SGHRS and CDR2 is YFSETQ. The CDR3 extends over 15 amino acids. The chain's CDR3 is CASSLVGVGSYEQYF. CDR3 coding DNA: TGTGCCAGCAGCCTAGTGGGGGTAGGATCCTACGAGCAGTACTTC.

This clonotype has a handful of counts. The V call is TRBV2, the J call TRBJ2-1, with D tentatively TRBD1 or TRBD2 (6 bases each). V dropped 9 bases and J dropped 0 bases, with 15 bases sitting between them. The CDR3 sequence is 15 residues long. CDR1 and CDR2 (germline): SNHLY, FYNNEI. The CDR3 region is CASIGGTFSYNEQFF. Here the CDR3 DNA reads TGTGCCAGTATCGGGGGCACTTTCTCCTACAATGAGCAGTTCTTC.

The CDR3 sequence: CASMTGTGGRQPQHF. The DNA for the CDR3 is TGTGCCAGCATGACCGGGACAGGGGGTAGGCAGCCCCAGCATTTT. This chain connects TRBV2 to TRBJ1-5; 11 bases agree with TRBD1. Per germline, CDR1 SNHLY and CDR2 FYNNEI. CDR3 size: 15 residues. V trimming: 7 bases; J trimming: 7 bases; junction bases outside the gene matches: 9.

This sequence joins TRBV28 and TRBJ1-1; tentative D call: TRBD1 (5 bases). CDR3 length: 13 amino acids. V was shortened by 7 bases and J by 3 bases, with 12 bases between the two germline ends. Germline V gene lookup returns CDR1 MDHEN and CDR2 SYDVKM. The DNA for the CDR3 is TGTGCCAGCACCATAAGGGGCGACACTGAAGCTTTCTTT. Its protein is CASTIRGDTEAFF.